This T cell receptor beta chain was sequenced in a study of cytomegalovirus exposure and HLA in healthy donors. About the study: Within an early data release were 85 million or so unique TCRs drawn from HLA-typed donors.

13 Jbeta primers and 60 Vbeta primers were used for the PCR. Repertoires were generated with immunoSEQ multiplex PCR, while TCRdb's copy carries only in-frame clones and drops some. The repertoire holds around 230,000 clones, with around 83% as singletons. Note on this clone: Its antigen is undetermined.

Study conclusions and caveats: Most likely, a cluster of highly shared sequence variants arose as a sequencing artifact. Rates of TCR association differed by HLA locus in a later analysis, with DRB1 highest and HLA-C lowest. Later analysis showed most CMV-associated TCR beta chains appearing HLA-restricted.

The CDR3 is 14 residues long. The V and J ends lost 6 bases and 2 bases, in that order; junction bases with no gene match: 3. Looked up from germline, CDR1 is MNHNS and CDR2 is SASEGT. The origin of this receptor is a girl aged 2-9 years in good health and CMV-seronegative. The V gene is TRBV6-1, the J gene TRBJ1-2; TRBD1 aligns across 10 bases. Sequencing was carried out using PBMCs. CDR3 in DNA: TGTGCCAGCAGGACGGACAGGGGGAACTATGGCTACACCTTC. Protein product: CASRTDRGNYGYTF.